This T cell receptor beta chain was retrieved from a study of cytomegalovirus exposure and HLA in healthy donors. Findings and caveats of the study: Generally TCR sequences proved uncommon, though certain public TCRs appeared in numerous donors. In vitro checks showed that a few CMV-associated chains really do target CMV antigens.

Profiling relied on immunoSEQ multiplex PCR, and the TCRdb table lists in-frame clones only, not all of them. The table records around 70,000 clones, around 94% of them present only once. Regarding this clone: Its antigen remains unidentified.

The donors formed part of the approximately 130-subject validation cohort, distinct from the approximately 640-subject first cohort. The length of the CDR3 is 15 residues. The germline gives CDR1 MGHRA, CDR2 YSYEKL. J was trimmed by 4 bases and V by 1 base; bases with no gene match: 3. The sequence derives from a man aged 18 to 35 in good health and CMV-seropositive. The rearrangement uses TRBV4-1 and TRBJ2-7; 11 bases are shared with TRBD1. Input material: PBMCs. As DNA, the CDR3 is TGCGCCAGCAGCCAAGCGGACAGGGGGCGGTACGAGCAGTACTTC. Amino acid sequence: CASSQADRGRYEQYF.